This passage covers 10 T cell receptor beta chains from one sample sequenced in a study of shared clonotypes between healthy human individuals. The repertoire was sequenced with immunoSEQ multiplex PCR; TCRdb's copy has only in-frame clones and lacks some. The sample has some 790,000 clones, 72% seen once. Sequences were obtained from memory CD4+ T cells sorted from blood. Subset noted: CD45RA-negative fraction. These receptor sequences come from a woman between 25 and 40 years old in good health.

The chain recombines TRBV5-5 with TRBJ2-7; the D gene is possibly TRBD2 (6 bases). CDR3 length equals 15 residues. Trimming took off 0 bases at V and 1 base at J, with 11 bases between the two ends. Germline values: CDR1 SGHKS, CDR2 YYEKEE (reference sequence). The CDR3 spells CASSLGPSDSYEQYF. The CDR3 bases are TGTGCCAGCAGCTTGGGCCCTAGCGATTCCTACGAGCAGTACTTC. Supplemented by reference TRBV5-5 and TRBJ2-7, the full variable domain reads DAGVTQSPTHLIKTRGQQVTLRCSPISGHKSVSWYQQVLGQGPQFIFQYYEKEERGRGNFPDRFSARQFPNYSSELNVNALLLGDSALYLCASSLGPSDSYEQYFGPGTRLTVT.

The chain carries TRBV5-4 and TRBJ2-1; 9 nucleotides match TRBD2. The ends lost 0 bases at V and 7 bases at J; junction bases unmatched: 8. The CDR3 runs 16 residues. From germline, CDR1 is SGHNT and CDR2 YYREEE (reference sequence). CDR3 region: CASSLGVAGVRNEQFF. The CDR3 nucleotides read TGTGCCAGCAGCTTGGGGGTAGCGGGAGTTCGAAATGAGCAGTTCTTC.

The chain is built from TRBV4-1 and TRBJ2-7, with D hard to call. Germline CDR1 is MGHRA and CDR2 is YSYEKL. The CDR3 is 14 residues long. V lost 4 bases, J lost 2 bases, and 12 bases lay in between. CDR3 sequence (DNA): TGCGCCAGCAGCCCCGCGAGAATTACCTACGAGCAGTACTTC. Translated, it gives CASSPARITYEQYF.

V and J are TRBV19 and TRBJ1-3, with D perhaps TRBD1 (5 bases). Germline CDR1 is LNHDA and CDR2 is SQIVND (reference sequence). The CDR3 spans 15 residues. Between the trimmed V and J ends, which lost 4 bases and 0 bases, there was a span of 10 bases. The CDR3 sequence is CASSTGLISGNTIYF. The CDR3, as DNA: TGTGCCAGTAGTACGGGACTGATCTCTGGAAACACCATATATTTT.

This clone was recorded a few times. The chain employs TRBV10-3 and TRBJ1-5, with a tentative D call TRBD1 (6 bases). Per germline, CDR1 ENHRY and CDR2 SYGVKD. The CDR3 is 14 amino acids. V was pared by 0 bases and J by 4 bases, with 7 bases between. The CDR3, as DNA: TGTGCCATCAGTGAGTCGCAGGGGAATCAGCCCCAGCATTTT. Translation: CAISESQGNQPQHF.

This chain connects TRBV6-6 to TRBJ2-7, with a possible D match to TRBD1 (6 bases). Trimming removed 1 base at V and 5 bases at J, with 15 bases between. Germline V lookup: CDR1 MNHNY, CDR2 SVGAGI (reference sequence). This CDR3 spans 15 amino acids. The CDR3 DNA reads TGTGCCAGCAGTTACTACCTGACAGGCAAGGACGAGCAGTACTTC. Translating it yields CASSYYLTGKDEQYF.

J is TRBJ1-2 and V is TRBV10-3; D possibly corresponds to TRBD1 (5 bases). The V and J ends lost 10 bases and 4 bases respectively, with 16 bases between them. The germline CDR1 and CDR2 sequences are ENHRY and SYGVKD. The CDR3 totals 13 residues. CDR3 sequence (DNA): TGTGCCACCCGACGGGGGTTGGGCTATGGCTACACCTTC. Residues: CATRRGLGYGYTF.

The DNA for the CDR3 is TGTGCCAGCTCACCTTCCAGCGCTAGTGGCTACACCTTC. Encoded protein: CASSPSSASGYTF. This chain connects TRBV18 to TRBJ1-2; D is ambiguous. Per the germline V gene, CDR1 is KGHSH and CDR2 is LQKENI. CDR3 length: 13 residues. Deletions cut 3 bases from V and 7 bases from J, with 12 bases between.

The V gene is TRBV7-2, the J gene TRBJ2-3; 11 nucleotides agree with TRBD2. The CDR3 covers 15 residues. V lost 5 bases, J lost 3 bases, and 4 bases stayed unmatched. Germline values: CDR1 SGHTA, CDR2 FQGNSA. The CDR3: CASSTRLAGTDTQYF. DNA of the CDR3: TGTGCCAGCAGCACGCGACTAGCGGGGACAGATACGCAGTATTTT.

The V and J genes are TRBV29-1 and TRBJ2-2, with 7 positions matching TRBD1. The V and J ends lost 7 bases and 5 bases, in that order; junction bases with no gene match: 7. Germline CDR1 and CDR2: SQVTM and ANQGSEA. The CDR3 totals 13 residues. In DNA form, the CDR3 reads TGCAGCGCCCGGGACAGCCAAACCGGGGAGCTGTTTTTT. It is translated as CSARDSQTGELFF.